This T cell receptor beta chain was documented in a study of shared clonotypes between healthy human individuals. V lost 2 bases and J lost 1, with 3 bases in between. The germline CDR1 and CDR2 sequences are MNHEY and SMNVEV (reference sequence). CDR3 length: 14 residues. Genomic DNA (from each subset) was split evenly across several immunoSEQ plates. Libraries were prepared by immunoSEQ multiplex PCR; TCRdb keeps only in-frame clonotypes and omits some of them. The sample comprises 740,000 or so clones, about three quarters of which are singletons, and roughly 2% rests with the top ten. General study points: Clonotype sharing among donors likely depends on sequencing depth. Among non-shared clonotypes, generation probabilities were lower than among those shared by all four donors.

Concerning this clone itself: Its antigen is unknown.

This receptor was identified in a woman in her 30s in good health. V gene TRBV27 combines with J gene TRBJ2-6; no reliable D call. Sample: memory CD4+ T cells sorted from blood. The subset here: CD45RA-negative fraction. The CDR3 region is CASSLISGANVLTF. CDR3 nucleotide sequence: TGTGCCAGCAGTTTAATTTCTGGGGCCAACGTCCTGACTTTC.